This T cell receptor (beta chain) was identified in a study of cytomegalovirus exposure and HLA in healthy donors. Across the study: From 190 million or so T cells, an earlier analysis saw approximately 110 million unique TCR beta sequences.

Researchers ran the PCR with 60 Vbeta and 13 Jbeta primers. TCRdb's table, derived via immunoSEQ multiplex PCR, lists solely in-frame clones and lacks some. The data contain roughly 100,000 clones, about four fifths of them singletons. Points from the study as a whole: Confirmation in vitro established that three CMV-associated chains were specific for CMV antigens. In a later analysis, TCR beta V- and J-gene trimming was associated with a missense DCLRE1C variant.

Germline trimming cut 6 bases from V and 4 bases from J; bases unmatched to any gene: 9. Germline CDR1 reads PRHDT; CDR2 reads FYEKMQ (reference sequence). This CDR3 spans 15 amino acids. Healthy donors of bone marrow made up the group. As concerns this clone: Its antigen remains unknown.

This receptor was taken from a man aged 30-40 years in good health and CMV-seronegative. What was sequenced was PBMCs. This chain uses TRBV13 with TRBJ2-3; 8 bases match TRBD2. CDR3 region: CASREYGGRPDTQYF. DNA of the CDR3: TGTGCCAGCAGAGAATACGGCGGGAGGCCAGATACGCAGTATTTT.